The sequence of this T cell receptor (beta chain) was determined in a study of T cells after yellow fever vaccination (dated by TCRdb to about 2019). Study-level background: Libraries from fractions with low cell numbers were prepared with the SMART-Seq v4 Ultra Low Input RNA kit. Blood was drawn at multiple timepoints before and after primary and secondary immunization, with bulk PBMC replicates and cell subsets isolated. To track T-cell clones before and after primary and booster YFV17D yellow fever vaccination, bulk TCR alpha and beta repertoires were sequenced longitudinally. Two healthy male donors, one aged 18 to 30 and one aged 30 to 40 years, made up the cohort.

Results and caveats for the whole study, not just this receptor: Computational filtering was required because FACS-sorted repertoires could contain abundant contaminating clonotypes from the bulk population. Because the study included only a couple of donors, the extent to which the findings can be generalized is limited. A small fraction of clonotypes showed up in both the CD4 and CD8 compartments, probably as a result of convergent recombination. The secondary T-cell response was found to be weaker but faster than the primary response, with a peak reached on day 5 rather than on day 15. Most clones expanded after primary vaccination (approximately 97% of CD4 and about 85% of CD8) were re-detected after the booster, suggesting that broad memory maintenance occurred.

CDR1 and CDR2, looked up from the germline V gene, are ENHRY and SYGVKD. The CDR3 sequence holds 16 residues, the cysteine and phenylalanine included. Of the read, only the CDR3 DNA is kept; its 48 bases are in frame from base 1. V loses 2 bases at its end and J loses 3 bases; junction bases beyond the gene matches: 10. The sample's treatment or condition, from its label and the paper: live attenuated yellow fever vaccine strain. At every blood-draw timepoint, two biological replicates of bulk PBMCs were collected. A standard Ficoll-Paque protocol was used to isolate PBMCs from peripheral blood. TriZol was used to extract RNA from bulk PBMCs, CD4 and CD8 fractions, and dextramer-positive and dextramer-negative fractions. Many counts were recorded for this clonotype. No antigen is known for it. Base qualities are not recorded, but no much larger clone differs from it by a single base. TCRdb lists the instrument as Illumina NovaSeq 6000. TCR cDNA was synthesized by 5'RACE template switching, through which a universal primer site and unique molecular identifiers were introduced. cDNA synthesis was primed from both the TCR alpha and TCR beta constant segments. Library amplification used two PCR steps, and the second PCR step added sample barcodes and sequencing adapters. Sequencing of the libraries was done on either Illumina HiSeq 2500 (2x100 bp) or NovaSeq (2x150 bp). The original pipeline was this. MIGEC was used to demultiplex reads and collapse the reads into UMI consensus sequences, and MiXCR was used for V(D)J alignment. Vaccine-responding clonotypes were defined with edgeR using replicate PBMC samples, requiring FDR below 0.01 and a log2 fold change above 5 up to day 15. CD4 or CD8 identity was assigned to each bulk clonotype according to whether the clonotype was present at higher abundance in the sequenced CD4 repertoire or the sequenced CD8 repertoire. TCRdb trimmed public reads at Q25 via fastp, called clones via MiXCR and kept in-frame beta chains. Under each unique CDR3 protein, matching rows form one entry showing the most common genes and DNA. It is TCRdb's table, rather than the study itself, that gives the V and J calls and clone size. This sample is represented by 250,000 or so distinct CDR3 sequences; approximately 3.5% of them were singletons. The ten largest clones capture about 20% of the sample.

Recombination joined TRBV10-3 with TRBJ2-7, and 7 bases in between align with TRBD1. The sequence was collected from a young man who received the YFV17D yellow fever vaccine. The sequenced sample was PBMCs, obtained 15 days after the yellow fever booster vaccination. DNA sequence: TGTGCCATCAGTGAGCCCAACGACAGGGCGAACTACGAGCAGTACTTC. This codes for CAISEPNDRANYEQYF.